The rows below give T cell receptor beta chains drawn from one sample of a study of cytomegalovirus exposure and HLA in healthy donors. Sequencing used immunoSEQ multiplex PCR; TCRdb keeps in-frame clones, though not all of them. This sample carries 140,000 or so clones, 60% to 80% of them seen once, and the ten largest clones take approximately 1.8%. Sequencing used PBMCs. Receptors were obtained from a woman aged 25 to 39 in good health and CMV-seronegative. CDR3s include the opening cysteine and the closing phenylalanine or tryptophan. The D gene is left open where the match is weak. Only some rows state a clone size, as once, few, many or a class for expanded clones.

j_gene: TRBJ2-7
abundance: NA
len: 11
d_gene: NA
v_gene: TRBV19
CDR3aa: CASRGRYEQYF
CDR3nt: TGTGCCAGTAGGGGGCGGTACGAGCAGTACTTC

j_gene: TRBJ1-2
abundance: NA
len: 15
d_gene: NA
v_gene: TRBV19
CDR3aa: CASSPRGGKYYGYTF
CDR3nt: TGTGCCAGTAGCCCCCGGGGGGGGAAATACTATGGCTACACCTTC

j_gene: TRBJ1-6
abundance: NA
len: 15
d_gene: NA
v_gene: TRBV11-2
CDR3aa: CASSPRRDFNSPLHF
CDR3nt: TGTGCCAGCAGCCCCCGGAGAGATTTTAATTCACCCCTCCACTTT

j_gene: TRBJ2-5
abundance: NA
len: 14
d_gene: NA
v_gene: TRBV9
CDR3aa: CASSPGQIQETQYF
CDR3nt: TGTGCCAGCAGCCCAGGACAGATCCAAGAGACCCAGTACTTC

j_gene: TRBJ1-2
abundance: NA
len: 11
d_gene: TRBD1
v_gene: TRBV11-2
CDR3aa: CASSFDRDYTF
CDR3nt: TGTGCCAGCAGCTTCGACAGGGACTACACCTTC

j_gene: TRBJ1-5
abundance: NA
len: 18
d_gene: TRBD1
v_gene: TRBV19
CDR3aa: CASSNRQGRMQGNQPQHF
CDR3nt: TGTGCCAGTAGTAACCGACAGGGGAGGATGCAGGGAAATCAGCCCCAGCATTTT

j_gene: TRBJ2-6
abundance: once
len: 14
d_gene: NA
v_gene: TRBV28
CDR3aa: CASSSPGSDNVLTF
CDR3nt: TGTGCCAGCAGTTCCCCGGGAAGCGATAACGTCCTGACTTTC

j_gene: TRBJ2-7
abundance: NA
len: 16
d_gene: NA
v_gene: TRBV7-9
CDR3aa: CASSLVTHLESYEQYF
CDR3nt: TGTGCCAGCAGCTTAGTTACGCATTTGGAGTCCTACGAGCAGTACTTC

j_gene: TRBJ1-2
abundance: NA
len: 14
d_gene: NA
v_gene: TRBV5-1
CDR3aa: CASSSGQPSRGYTF
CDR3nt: TGCGCCAGCAGCTCCGGACAGCCCAGCAGAGGCTACACCTTC

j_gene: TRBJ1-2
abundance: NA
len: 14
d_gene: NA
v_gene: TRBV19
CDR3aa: CASTTSGGDYGYTF
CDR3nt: TGTGCCAGTACCACTTCGGGGGGTGACTATGGCTACACCTTC

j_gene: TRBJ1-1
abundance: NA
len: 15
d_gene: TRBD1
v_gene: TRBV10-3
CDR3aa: CAISEQGAPGTEAFF
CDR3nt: TGTGCCATCAGTGAGCAGGGGGCGCCGGGAACTGAAGCTTTCTTT

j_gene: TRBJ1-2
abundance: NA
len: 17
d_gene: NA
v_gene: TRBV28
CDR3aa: CASSSPTSGTSNYGYTF
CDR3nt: TGTGCCAGCAGTTCTCCAACGAGCGGAACTTCTAACTATGGCTACACCTTC